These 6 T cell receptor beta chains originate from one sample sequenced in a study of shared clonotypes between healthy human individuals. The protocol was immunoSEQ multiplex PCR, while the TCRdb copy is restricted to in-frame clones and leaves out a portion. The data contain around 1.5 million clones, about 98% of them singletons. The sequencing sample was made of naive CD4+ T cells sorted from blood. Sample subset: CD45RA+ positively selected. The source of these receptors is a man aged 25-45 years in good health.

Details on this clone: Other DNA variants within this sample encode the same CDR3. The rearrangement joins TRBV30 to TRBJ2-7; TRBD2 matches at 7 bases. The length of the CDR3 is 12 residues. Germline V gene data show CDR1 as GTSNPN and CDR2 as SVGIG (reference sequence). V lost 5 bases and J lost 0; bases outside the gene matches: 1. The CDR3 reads CAWGRDSYEQYF. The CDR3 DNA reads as TGTGCCTGGGGGAGGGACTCCTACGAGCAGTACTTC.

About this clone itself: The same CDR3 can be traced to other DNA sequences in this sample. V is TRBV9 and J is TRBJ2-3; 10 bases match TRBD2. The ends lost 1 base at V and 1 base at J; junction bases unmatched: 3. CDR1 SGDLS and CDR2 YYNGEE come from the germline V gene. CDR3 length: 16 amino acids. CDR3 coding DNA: TGTGCCAGCAGCGTACTAGCGGGAGTGGGCACAGATACGCAGTATTTT. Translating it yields CASSVLAGVGTDTQYF. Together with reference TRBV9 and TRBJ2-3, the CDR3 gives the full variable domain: DSGVTQTPKHLITATGQRVTLRCSPRSGDLSVYWYQQSLDQGLQFLIQYYNGEERAKGNILERFSAQQFPDLHSELNLSSLELGDSALYFCASSVLAGVGTDTQYFGPGTRLTVL.

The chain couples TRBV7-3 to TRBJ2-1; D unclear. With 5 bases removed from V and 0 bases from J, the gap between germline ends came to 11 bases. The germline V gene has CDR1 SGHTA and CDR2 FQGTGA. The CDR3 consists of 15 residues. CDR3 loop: CASSMTLSSYNEQFF. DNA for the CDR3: TGTGCCAGCAGCATGACTCTGAGCTCCTACAATGAGCAGTTCTTC.

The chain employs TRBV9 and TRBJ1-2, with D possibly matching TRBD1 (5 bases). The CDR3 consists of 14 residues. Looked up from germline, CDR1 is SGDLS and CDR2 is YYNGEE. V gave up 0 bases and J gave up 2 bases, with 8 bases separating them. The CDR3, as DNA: TGTGCCAGCAGCGTAGATTGGGGGAACTATGGCTACACCTTC. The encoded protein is CASSVDWGNYGYTF.

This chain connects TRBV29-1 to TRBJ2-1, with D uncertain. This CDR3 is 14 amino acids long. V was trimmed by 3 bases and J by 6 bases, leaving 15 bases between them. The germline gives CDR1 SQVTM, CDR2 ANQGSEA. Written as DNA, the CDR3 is TGCAGCGTTGAGAGTCGAAAGGGTAGCAATGAGCAGTTCTTC. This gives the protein CSVESRKGSNEQFF.

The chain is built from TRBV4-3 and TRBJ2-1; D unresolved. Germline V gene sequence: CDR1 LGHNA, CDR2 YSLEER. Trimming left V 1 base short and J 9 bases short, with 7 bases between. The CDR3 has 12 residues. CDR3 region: CASSQVLGEQFF. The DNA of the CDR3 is TGCGCCAGCAGCCAAGTACTTGGTGAGCAGTTCTTC.